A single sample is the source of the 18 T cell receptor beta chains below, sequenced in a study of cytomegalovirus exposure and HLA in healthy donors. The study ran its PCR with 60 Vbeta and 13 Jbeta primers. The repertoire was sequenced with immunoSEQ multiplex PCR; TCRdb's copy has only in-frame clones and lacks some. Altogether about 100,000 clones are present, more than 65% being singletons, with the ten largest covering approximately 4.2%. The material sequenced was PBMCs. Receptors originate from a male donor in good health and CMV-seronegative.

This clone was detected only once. The CDR3 is CASRDTGPNEQFF. The CDR3 region has the DNA TGTGCCAGCAGGGATACAGGCCCCAATGAGCAGTTCTTC. The chain has TRBV25-1 and TRBJ2-1; TRBD1 is a possible D gene (5 bases). Trimming pared 6 bases from V and 6 bases from J, leaving 12 bases between. There are 13 residues in the CDR3. Germline CDR1 reads MGHDK; CDR2 reads SYGVNS.

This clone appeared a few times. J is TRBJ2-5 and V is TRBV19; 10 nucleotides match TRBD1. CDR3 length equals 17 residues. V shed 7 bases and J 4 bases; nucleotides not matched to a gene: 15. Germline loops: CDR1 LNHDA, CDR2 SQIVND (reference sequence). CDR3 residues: CASNGTGAPFSRETQYF. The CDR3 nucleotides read TGTGCCAGTAACGGGACAGGGGCTCCGTTTTCAAGAGAGACCCAGTACTTC.

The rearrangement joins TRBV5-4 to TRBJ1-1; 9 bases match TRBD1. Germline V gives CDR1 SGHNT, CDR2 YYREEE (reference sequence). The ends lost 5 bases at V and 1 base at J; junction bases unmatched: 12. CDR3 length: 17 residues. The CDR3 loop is CASRSRTGDLGNTEAFF. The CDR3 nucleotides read TGTGCCAGCAGATCTCGGACAGGGGATTTGGGGAACACTGAAGCTTTCTTT.

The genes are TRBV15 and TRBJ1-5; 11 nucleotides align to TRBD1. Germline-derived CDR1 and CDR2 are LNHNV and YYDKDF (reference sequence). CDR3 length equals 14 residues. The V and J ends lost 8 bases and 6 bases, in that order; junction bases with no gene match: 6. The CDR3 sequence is CATASDRGRQPQHF. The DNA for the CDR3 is TGTGCCACCGCCTCGGACAGGGGGCGTCAGCCCCAGCATTTT. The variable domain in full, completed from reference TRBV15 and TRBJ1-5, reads DAMVIQNPRYQVTQFGKPVTLSCSQTLNHNVMYWYQQKSSQAPKLLFHYYDKDFNNEADTPDNFQSRRPNTSFCFLDIRSPGLGDTAMYLCATASDRGRQPQHFGDGTRLSIL.

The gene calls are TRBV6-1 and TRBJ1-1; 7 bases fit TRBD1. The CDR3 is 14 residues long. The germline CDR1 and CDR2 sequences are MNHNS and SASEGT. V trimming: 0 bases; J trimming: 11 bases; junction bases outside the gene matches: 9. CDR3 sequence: CASSEALVTGEAFF. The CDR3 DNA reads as TGTGCCAGCAGTGAAGCGCTAGTAACAGGGGAGGCTTTCTTT.

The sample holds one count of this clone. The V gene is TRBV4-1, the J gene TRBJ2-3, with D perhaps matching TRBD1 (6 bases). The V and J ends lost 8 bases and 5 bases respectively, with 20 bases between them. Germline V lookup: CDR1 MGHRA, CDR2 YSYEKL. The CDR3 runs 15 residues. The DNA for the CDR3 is TGCGCCAGCTGTACAACAGGGTTAGGTATAGATACGCAGTATTTT. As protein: CASCTTGLGIDTQYF.

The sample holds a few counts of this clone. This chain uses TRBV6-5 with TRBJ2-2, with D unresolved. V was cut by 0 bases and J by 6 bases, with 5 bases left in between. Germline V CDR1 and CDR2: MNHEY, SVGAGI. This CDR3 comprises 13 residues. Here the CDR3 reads CASSYSISGELFF. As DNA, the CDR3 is TGTGCCAGCAGTTACTCTATTTCCGGGGAGCTGTTTTTT.

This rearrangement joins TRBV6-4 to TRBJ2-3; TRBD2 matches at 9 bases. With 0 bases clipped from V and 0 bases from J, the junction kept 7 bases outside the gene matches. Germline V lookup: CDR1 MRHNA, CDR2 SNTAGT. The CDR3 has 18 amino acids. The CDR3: CASSDSPAGGLSTDTQYF. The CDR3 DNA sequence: TGTGCCAGCAGTGACTCTCCCGCGGGAGGGCTAAGCACAGATACGCAGTATTTT.

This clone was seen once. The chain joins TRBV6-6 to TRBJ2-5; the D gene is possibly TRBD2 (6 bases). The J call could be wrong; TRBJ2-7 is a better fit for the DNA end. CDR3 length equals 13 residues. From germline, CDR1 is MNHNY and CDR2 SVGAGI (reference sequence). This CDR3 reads CASSSAGSYEQYF. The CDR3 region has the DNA TGTGCCAGCAGTTCGGCGGGGTCCTACGAGCAGTACTTC.

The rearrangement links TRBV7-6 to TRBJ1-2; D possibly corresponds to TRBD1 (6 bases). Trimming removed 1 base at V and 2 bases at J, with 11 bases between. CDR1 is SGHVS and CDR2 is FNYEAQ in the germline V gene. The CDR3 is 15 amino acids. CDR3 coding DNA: TGTGCCAGCAGCTTAGGGGGGCAGGGAAACTATGGCTACACCTTC. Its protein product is CASSLGGQGNYGYTF.

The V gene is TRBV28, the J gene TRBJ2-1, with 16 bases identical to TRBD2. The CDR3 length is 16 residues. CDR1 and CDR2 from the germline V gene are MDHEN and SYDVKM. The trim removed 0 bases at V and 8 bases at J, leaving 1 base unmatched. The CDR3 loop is CASSLWGTSGRDEQFF. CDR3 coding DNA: TGTGCCAGCAGTTTATGGGGGACTAGCGGGAGGGATGAGCAGTTCTTC.

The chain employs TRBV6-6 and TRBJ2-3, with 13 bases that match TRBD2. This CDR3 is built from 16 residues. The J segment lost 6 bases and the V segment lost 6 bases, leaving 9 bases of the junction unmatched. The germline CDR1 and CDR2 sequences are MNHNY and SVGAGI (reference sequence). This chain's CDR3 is CASSKGLAGVKDTQYF. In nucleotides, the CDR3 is TGTGCCAGCAGCAAAGGACTAGCGGGAGTTAAGGATACGCAGTATTTT.

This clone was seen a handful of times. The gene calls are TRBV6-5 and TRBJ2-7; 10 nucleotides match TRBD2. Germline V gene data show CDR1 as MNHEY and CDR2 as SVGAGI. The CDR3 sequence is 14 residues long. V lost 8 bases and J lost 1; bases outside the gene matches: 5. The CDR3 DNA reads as TGTGCCAGCGGGAAGCGGGAGGGTTCCTACGAGCAGTACTTC. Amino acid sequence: CASGKREGSYEQYF.

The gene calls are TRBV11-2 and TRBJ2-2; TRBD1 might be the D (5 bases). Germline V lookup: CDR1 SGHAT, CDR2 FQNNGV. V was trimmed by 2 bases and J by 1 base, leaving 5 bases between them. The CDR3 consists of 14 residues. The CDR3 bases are TGTGCCAGCAGCTTACAGGGGAACACCGGGGAGCTGTTTTTT. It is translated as CASSLQGNTGELFF.

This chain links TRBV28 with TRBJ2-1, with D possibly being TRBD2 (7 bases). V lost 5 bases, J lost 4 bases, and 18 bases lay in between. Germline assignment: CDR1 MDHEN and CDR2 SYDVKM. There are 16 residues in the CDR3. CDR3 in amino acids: CASSPVGGGGYNEQFF. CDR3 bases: TGTGCCAGCAGTCCCGTCGGGGGCGGGGGATACAATGAGCAGTTCTTC.

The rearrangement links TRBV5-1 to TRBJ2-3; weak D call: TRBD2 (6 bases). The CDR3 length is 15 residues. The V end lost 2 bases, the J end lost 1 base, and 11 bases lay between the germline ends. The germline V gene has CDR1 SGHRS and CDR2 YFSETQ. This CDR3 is CASSFLASGTDTQYF. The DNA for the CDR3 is TGCGCCAGCAGCTTTCTGGCTAGCGGCACAGATACGCAGTATTTT.

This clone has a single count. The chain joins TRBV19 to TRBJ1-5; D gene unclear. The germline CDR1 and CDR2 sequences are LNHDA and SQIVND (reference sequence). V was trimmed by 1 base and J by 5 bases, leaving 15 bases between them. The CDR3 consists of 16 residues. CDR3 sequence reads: CASSIVQTILYQPQHF. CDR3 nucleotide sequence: TGTGCCAGTAGTATAGTGCAGACTATTCTATATCAGCCCCAGCATTTT.

CDR3 residues: CATSRIQGRSYNEQFF. As DNA, the CDR3 is TGTGCCACCAGCAGAATCCAGGGTCGCTCCTACAATGAGCAGTTCTTC. The chain carries TRBV15 and TRBJ2-1, with a possible D match to TRBD1 (5 bases). Trimming cost V 2 bases and J 0 bases, with 11 bases left between them. The CDR3 has 16 amino acids. Germline V gives CDR1 LNHNV, CDR2 YYDKDF (reference sequence).